This T cell receptor beta chain was identified in a study of CXCR3-negative and CXCR3-positive naive CD8 T cells. Looking at the study overall: About 140 million TRB reads were obtained in total, which works out to about 1.5 +/- 0.3 million per library. Study-level results: With respect to TRBV-TRBJ usage, naive CXCR3-negative and CXCR3-positive cells were similar; memory differed. Naive CXCR3-positive cells had TRB CDR3s more hydrophobic than those of CXCR3-negative naive cells.

5' RACE with UMI labels generated the TRB cDNA libraries. With the 5' RACE reads reprocessed, TCRdb shows one record per CDR3 protein and no DNA. The record lists over 100,000 distinct CDR3 sequences, of which the ten most abundant hold less than 0.4%. CDR1 MNHEY and CDR2 SMNVEV come from the germline V gene (reference sequence). The CDR3 is made up of 16 amino acids. On this clonotype itself: The antigen remains undetermined.

Investigators sorted each CD8+ T cell subset in triplicate, taking approximately 300,000 cells each time. The TCR originated in a human donor in good health. Some clones in this sample may be carry-over from other donors' samples. Sequencing was performed on naive CXCR3+ CD8+ T cells from blood. Subset of the sample: CD45RO-CCR7+CD27+CD95- naive CD8+ T cells expressing CXCR3 (TNR3+). The genes are TRBV27 and TRBJ2-3; TCRdb lists TRBD2, though no DNA is available to test this call. CDR3 amino acids: CASYPAGGVLRDTQYF.